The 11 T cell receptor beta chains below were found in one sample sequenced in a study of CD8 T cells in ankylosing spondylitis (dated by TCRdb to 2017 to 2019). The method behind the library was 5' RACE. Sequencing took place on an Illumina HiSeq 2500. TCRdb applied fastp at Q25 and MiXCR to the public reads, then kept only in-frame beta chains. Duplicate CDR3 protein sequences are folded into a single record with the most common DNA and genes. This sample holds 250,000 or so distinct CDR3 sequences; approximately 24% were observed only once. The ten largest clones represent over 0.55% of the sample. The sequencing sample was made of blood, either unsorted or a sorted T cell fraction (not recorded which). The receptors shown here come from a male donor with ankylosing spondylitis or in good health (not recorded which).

In nucleotides, the CDR3 is TGTGCCAGCAGCGCCAGGGGGCGGGAGACCCAGTACTTC. Its protein is CASSARGRETQYF. The chain links TRBV7-8 to TRBJ2-5, with TRBD1 matching over 8 bases. The CDR3 consists of 13 residues. The germline CDR1 and CDR2 sequences are SGHVS and FQNEAQ. The J segment lost 5 bases and the V segment lost 5 bases, leaving 4 bases of the junction unmatched.

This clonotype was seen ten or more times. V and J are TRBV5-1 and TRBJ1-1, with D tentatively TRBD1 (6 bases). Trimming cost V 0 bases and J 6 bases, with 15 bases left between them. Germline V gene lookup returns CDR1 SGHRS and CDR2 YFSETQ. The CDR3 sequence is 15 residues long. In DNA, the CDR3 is TGCGCCAGCAGCTTGGAGGGTACAGGGCAATCTGAAGCTTTCTTT. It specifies CASSLEGTGQSEAFF. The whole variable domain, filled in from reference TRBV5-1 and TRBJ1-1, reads KAGVTQTPRYLIKTRGQQVTLSCSPISGHRSVSWYQQTPGQGLQFLFEYFSETQRNKGNFPGRFSGRQFSNSRSEMNVSTLELGDSALYLCASSLEGTGQSEAFFGQGTRLTVV.

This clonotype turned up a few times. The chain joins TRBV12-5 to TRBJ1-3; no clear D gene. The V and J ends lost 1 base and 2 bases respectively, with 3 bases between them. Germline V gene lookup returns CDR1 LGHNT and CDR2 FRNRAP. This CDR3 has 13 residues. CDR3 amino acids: CASGLDAGNTIYF. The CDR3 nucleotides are TGTGCTAGTGGTTTGGACGCTGGAAACACCATATATTTT.

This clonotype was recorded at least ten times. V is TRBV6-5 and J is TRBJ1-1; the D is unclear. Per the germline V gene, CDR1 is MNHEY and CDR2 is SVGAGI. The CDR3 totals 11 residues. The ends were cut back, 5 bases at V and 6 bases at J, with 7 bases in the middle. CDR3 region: CASSTRAEAFF. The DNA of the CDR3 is TGTGCCAGCAGTACAAGAGCTGAAGCTTTCTTT.

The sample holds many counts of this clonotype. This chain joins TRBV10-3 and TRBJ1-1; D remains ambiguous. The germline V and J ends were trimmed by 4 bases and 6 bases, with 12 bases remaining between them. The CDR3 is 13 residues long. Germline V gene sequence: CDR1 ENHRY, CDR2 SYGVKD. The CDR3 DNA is TGTGCCATCAGTGCTCTTGATAGGCCTGAAGCTTTCTTT. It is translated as CAISALDRPEAFF.

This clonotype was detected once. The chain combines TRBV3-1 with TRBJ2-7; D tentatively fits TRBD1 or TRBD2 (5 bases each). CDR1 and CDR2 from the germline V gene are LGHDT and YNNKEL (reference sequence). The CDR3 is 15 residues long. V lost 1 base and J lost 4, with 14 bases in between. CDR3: CASSQVAGQGYEQYF. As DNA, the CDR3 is TGTGCCAGCAGCCAAGTTGCGGGCCAGGGTTACGAGCAGTACTTC.

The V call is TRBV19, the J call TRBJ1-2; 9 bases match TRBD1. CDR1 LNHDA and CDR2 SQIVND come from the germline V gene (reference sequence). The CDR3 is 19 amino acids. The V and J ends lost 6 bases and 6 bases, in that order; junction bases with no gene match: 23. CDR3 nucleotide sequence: TGTGCCAGTAGACCTAAACCGGGACAGGGATCAAGAGGGTCGGATGGCTACACCTTC. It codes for CASRPKPGQGSRGSDGYTF.

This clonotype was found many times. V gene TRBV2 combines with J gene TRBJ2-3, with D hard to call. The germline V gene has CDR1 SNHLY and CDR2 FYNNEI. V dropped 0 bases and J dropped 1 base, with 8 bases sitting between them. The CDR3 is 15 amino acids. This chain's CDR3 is CASSEALGGTDTQYF. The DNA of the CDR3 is TGTGCCAGCAGTGAAGCTCTTGGGGGCACAGATACGCAGTATTTT. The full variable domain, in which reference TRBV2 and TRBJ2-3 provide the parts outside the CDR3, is EPEVTQTPSHQVTQMGQEVILRCVPISNHLYFYWYRQILGQKVEFLVSFYNNEISEKSEIFDDQFSVERPDGSNFTLKIRSTKLEDSAMYFCASSEALGGTDTQYFGPGTRLTVL.

The DNA for the CDR3 is TGTGCCACCTGCCTAGCCGGGACGGTGAACACTGAAGCTTTCTTT. Translating gives CATCLAGTVNTEAFF. The V call is TRBV3-1, the J call TRBJ1-1, with D possibly TRBD1 on 5 matching bases. V lost 10 bases and J 0 bases, leaving 18 bases between the germline ends. CDR3 length equals 15 residues. CDR1 is LGHDT, CDR2 YNNKEL, per germline (reference sequence).

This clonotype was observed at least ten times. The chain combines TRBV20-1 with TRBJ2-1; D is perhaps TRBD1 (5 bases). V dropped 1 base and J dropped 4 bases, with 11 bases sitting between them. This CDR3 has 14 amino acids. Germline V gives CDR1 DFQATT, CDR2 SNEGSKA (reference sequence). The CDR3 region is CSARVRVGYNEQFF. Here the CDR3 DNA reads TGCAGTGCTAGAGTCAGGGTGGGTTACAATGAGCAGTTCTTC.

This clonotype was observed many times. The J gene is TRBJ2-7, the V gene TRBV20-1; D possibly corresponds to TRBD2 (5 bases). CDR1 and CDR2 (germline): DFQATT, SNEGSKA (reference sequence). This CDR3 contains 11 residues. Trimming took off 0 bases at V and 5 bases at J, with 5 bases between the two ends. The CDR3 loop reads CSARDGDEQYF. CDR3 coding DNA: TGCAGTGCTAGAGACGGGGACGAGCAGTACTTC.